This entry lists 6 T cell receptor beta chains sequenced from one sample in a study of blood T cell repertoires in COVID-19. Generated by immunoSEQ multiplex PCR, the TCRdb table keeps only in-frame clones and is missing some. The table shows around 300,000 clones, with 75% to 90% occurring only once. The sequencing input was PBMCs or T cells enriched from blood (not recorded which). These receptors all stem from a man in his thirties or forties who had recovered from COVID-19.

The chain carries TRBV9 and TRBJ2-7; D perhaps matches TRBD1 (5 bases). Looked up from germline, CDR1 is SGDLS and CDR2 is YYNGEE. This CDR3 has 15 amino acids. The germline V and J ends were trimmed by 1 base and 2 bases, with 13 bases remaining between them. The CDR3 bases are TGTGCCAGCAGCGTATCGCCGGACAAGACCTACGAGCAGTACTTC. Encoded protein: CASSVSPDKTYEQYF.

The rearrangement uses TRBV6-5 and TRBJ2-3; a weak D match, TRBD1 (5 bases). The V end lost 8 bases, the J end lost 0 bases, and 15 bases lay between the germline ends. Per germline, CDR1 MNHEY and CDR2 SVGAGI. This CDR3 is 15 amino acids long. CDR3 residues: CASGWGPVSTDTQYF. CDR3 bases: TGTGCCAGCGGTTGGGGCCCGGTGAGCACAGATACGCAGTATTTT.

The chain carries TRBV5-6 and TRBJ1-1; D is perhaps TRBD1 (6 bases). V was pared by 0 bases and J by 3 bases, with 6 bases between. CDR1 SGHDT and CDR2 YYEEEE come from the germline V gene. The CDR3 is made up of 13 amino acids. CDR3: CASSLAGDTEAFF. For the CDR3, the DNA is TGTGCCAGCAGCTTGGCAGGGGACACTGAAGCTTTCTTT.

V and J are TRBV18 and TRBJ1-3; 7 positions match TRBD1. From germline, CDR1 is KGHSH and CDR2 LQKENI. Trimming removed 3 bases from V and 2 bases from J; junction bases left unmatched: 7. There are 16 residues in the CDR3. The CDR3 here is CASSPIKTGTGNTIYF. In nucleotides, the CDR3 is TGTGCCAGCTCACCCATAAAGACAGGGACTGGAAACACCATATATTTT.

The CDR3 bases are TGTGCCAGCAGCGTATCGGGTGCAGGGAACCCCCCTGAAGCTTTCTTT. It codes for CASSVSGAGNPPEAFF. The chain is built from TRBV9 and TRBJ1-1; maybe TRBD1 (5 bases). The CDR3 has 16 residues. CDR1 and CDR2 (germline): SGDLS, YYNGEE. V was cut by 1 base and J by 6 bases, with 19 bases left in between.

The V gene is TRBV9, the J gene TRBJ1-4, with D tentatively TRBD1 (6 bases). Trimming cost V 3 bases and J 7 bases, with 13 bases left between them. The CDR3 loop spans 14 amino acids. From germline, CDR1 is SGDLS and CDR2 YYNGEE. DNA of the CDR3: TGTGCCAGCAGCGAAGGGGGAATCGGTGAAAAACTGTTTTTT. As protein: CASSEGGIGEKLFF.